The 26 T cell receptor beta chains reported below all come from one sample, sequenced in a study of blood T cells in healthy people across ages. Alongside a J-beta primer mix, a sample-barcoded 5' primer served in a second PCR lasting roughly 7 to 11 cycles. Each CDR3 protein is one row after TCRdb ran MiXCR on the 5' RACE reads. The table records hundreds of thousands of distinct CDR3 sequences, roughly 21% of them present only once. Sequencing was done on a sample of blood. All receptors come from a man between 65 and 85 years old in good health.

The CDR3 protein is CSASGGDRGVYEQYF. CDR3 bases: TGCAGTGCTAGCGGAGGGGACAGGGGGGTCTACGAGCAGTACTTC. The V and J genes are TRBV20-1 and TRBJ2-7; 11 bases map to TRBD1. Germline trimming cut 3 bases from V and 3 bases from J; bases unmatched to any gene: 7. Germline lookup yields CDR1 DFQATT and CDR2 SNEGSKA (reference sequence). The CDR3 is made up of 15 amino acids.

This CDR3 is CSVVGVDSNEQFF. CDR3 DNA sequence: TGCAGCGTTGTGGGGGTTGACAGCAATGAGCAGTTCTTC. The chain carries TRBV29-1 and TRBJ2-1, with D perhaps assigned TRBD1 or TRBD2 (5 bases each). Germline V CDR1 and CDR2: SQVTM, ANQGSEA. V shed 4 bases and J shed 6 bases, with 13 bases lying between them. The CDR3 extends over 13 amino acids.

Notes on this clonotype: This CDR3 fails to terminate in the conserved phenylalanine or tryptophan, so it likely reflects a read error. The CDR3 protein is CASRLTGGNTEAFS. In DNA form, the CDR3 reads TGTGCCAGCAGGCTAACAGGGGGGAACACTGAAGCTTTCTCT. The chain links TRBV11-2 to TRBJ1-1, with 8 bases fitting TRBD1. CDR3 length: 14 residues. V shed 6 bases, J shed 1 base, and the junction held 4 bases outside the gene matches. Looked up from germline, CDR1 is SGHAT and CDR2 is FQNNGV.

This clonotype was recorded a few times. CDR3 loop: CASSPNPGQLETQYF. The CDR3 coding sequence is TGTGCCAGCAGCCCCAACCCGGGACAGCTAGAGACCCAGTACTTC. The chain employs TRBV7-2 and TRBJ2-5; 7 bases agree with TRBD1. CDR3 length: 15 residues. J gave up 4 bases and V 5 bases, and 10 bases lay outside the gene matches. CDR1 and CDR2 from the germline V gene are SGHTA and FQGNSA. Full variable domain (rest looked up from reference TRBV7-2 and TRBJ2-5): GAGVSQSPSNKVTEKGKDVELRCDPISGHTALYWYRQSLGQGLEFLIYFQGNSAPDKSGLPSDRFSAERTGGSVSTLTIQRTQQEDSAVYLCASSPNPGQLETQYFGPGTRLLVL.

The rearrangement links TRBV28 to TRBJ2-7, with 10 nucleotides matching TRBD2. Germline loops: CDR1 MDHEN, CDR2 SYDVKM. The ends lost 4 bases at V and 3 bases at J; junction bases unmatched: 6. CDR3 size: 15 residues. CDR3 region: CASSSIAGGNYEQYF. CDR3 sequence (DNA): TGTGCCAGCAGTTCCATAGCGGGAGGAAACTACGAGCAGTACTTC.

The rearrangement uses TRBV13 and TRBJ2-7; tentative D call: TRBD2 (6 bases). The J call is uncertain, as TRBJ2-5 better fits the DNA end. This CDR3 region has 15 residues. Germline V gene lookup returns CDR1 PRHDT and CDR2 FYEKMQ (reference sequence). CDR3: CASSSASGSQETQYF. The CDR3 region has the DNA TGTGCCAGCAGCTCGGCAAGCGGGTCCCAAGAGACCCAGTACTTC.

The CDR3 bases are TGCAGCGTTGGCCCCTCTGGCAAAACGGGGACCCAGTACTTC. It yields the protein CSVGPSGKTGTQYF. The V call is TRBV29-1, the J call TRBJ2-5, with no clear D. The germline V gene encodes CDR1 SQVTM and CDR2 ANQGSEA. V was trimmed by 4 bases and J by 7 bases, leaving 19 bases between them. This CDR3 has 14 amino acids.

This clonotype was seen a handful of times. The chain recombines TRBV10-3 with TRBJ2-2; TRBD1 matches 7 bases. Germline trimming cut 3 bases from V and 4 bases from J; bases unmatched to any gene: 5. The V gene's germline CDR1 is ENHRY and CDR2 SYGVKD. CDR3 length: 15 residues. DNA for the CDR3: TGTGCCATCAGTGATCCGGGACAGCCCACCGGGGAGCTGTTTTTT. This sequence encodes CAISDPGQPTGELFF.

V usage is TRBV9 and J usage is TRBJ2-5, with D perhaps matching TRBD1 (5 bases). The end of the DNA is better explained by TRBJ2-1, so the J call may be wrong. The CDR3 has 16 residues. Germline V lookup: CDR1 SGDLS, CDR2 YYNGEE. CDR3 protein: CASSVAVGLHYNEQFF. CDR3 in DNA: TGTGCCAGCAGCGTAGCCGTGGGGCTCCACTACAATGAGCAGTTCTTC.

Turning to this clonotype: One end of the junction does not line up with germline, which may come from a read error. This rearrangement joins TRBV2 to TRBJ2-1, with 10 bases fitting TRBD2. The J call may be mistaken, given a closer DNA end match to TRBJ2-7. The CDR3 sequence is 15 residues long. Germline V gene lookup returns CDR1 SNHLY and CDR2 FYNNEI. The CDR3 sequence: CAGSRRSGRVYEQYF. The CDR3 DNA is TGTGCCGGCAGTAGAAGGAGCGGGAGGGTCTACGAGCAGTACTTC.

This clonotype was seen a handful of times. CDR3 nucleotides: TGTGCCATCAGGGGAGAGGGAAGAAGCAATCAGCCCCAGCATTTT. Its translation: CAIRGEGRSNQPQHF. The chain combines TRBV10-3 with TRBJ1-5; D is uncertain. The CDR3 contains 15 residues. V was clipped by 6 bases and J by 1 base, with 13 bases between them. Germline lookup yields CDR1 ENHRY and CDR2 SYGVKD.

The table lists this clonotype with a few counts. The V and J genes are TRBV28 and TRBJ2-1; the match to TRBD2 covers 12 bases. The CDR3 loop spans 16 amino acids. Unmatched junction bases numbered 7, after V lost 6 bases and J lost 4 bases. Per germline, CDR1 MDHEN and CDR2 SYDVKM. This CDR3 is CASRPLGTSGYNEQFF. The DNA of the CDR3 is TGTGCCAGCAGACCCCTCGGGACTAGCGGGTACAATGAGCAGTTCTTC.

The chain combines TRBV11-2 with TRBJ2-5; D perhaps matches TRBD1 (6 bases). V was shortened by 1 base and J by 1 base, with 10 bases between the two germline ends. CDR1 SGHAT and CDR2 FQNNGV come from the germline V gene. CDR3 size: 15 residues. CDR3 amino acids: CASSLGGLAQETQYF. CDR3 bases: TGTGCCAGCAGCTTAGGGGGGCTAGCCCAAGAGACCCAGTACTTC.

This clonotype was seen only a few times. In DNA form, the CDR3 reads TGCAGTGCTGGGCCGGGGCTTGGACAGAAGAACCAGCCCCAGCATTTT. Encoded protein: CSAGPGLGQKNQPQHF. The chain couples TRBV20-1 to TRBJ1-5; TRBD1 might be the D (6 bases). Looked up from germline, CDR1 is DFQATT and CDR2 is SNEGSKA (reference sequence). This CDR3 spans 16 amino acids. Trimming left V 5 bases short and J 7 bases short, with 24 bases between.

Of note for this clonotype: A junction end diverges from the germline sequence, so it may reflect a read error. The chain combines TRBV6-5 with TRBJ2-1; tentatively, D is TRBD1 (6 bases). This CDR3 is 13 amino acids long. Looked up from germline, CDR1 is MNHEY and CDR2 is SVGAGI. The CDR3 nucleotides are TGCGCCAGCAGCCCCGGGTTGAGGGGGGAGCAGTTCTTC. This sequence encodes CASSPGLRGEQFF.

This chain connects TRBV5-1 to TRBJ2-5; 11 bases align to TRBD2. The end of the DNA fits TRBJ2-7 better, so the J call may be wrong. The CDR3 length is 16 residues. From germline, CDR1 is SGHRS and CDR2 YFSETQ. For the CDR3, the DNA is TGCGCCAGCACCCTTGCACTAGCGGGAGAGGGTGACGAGCAGTACTTC. Translation: CASTLALAGEGDEQYF.

This clonotype was seen a handful of times. The chain couples TRBV18 to TRBJ2-7; D uncertain. Germline-derived CDR1 and CDR2 are KGHSH and LQKENI. The V end lost 2 bases, the J end lost 0 bases, and 8 bases lay between the germline ends. This CDR3 region has 14 residues. The CDR3 region has the DNA TGTGCCAGCTCACCAGAAAGTGGCTCCTACGAGCAGTACTTC. Its protein is CASSPESGSYEQYF. The full variable domain, with the rest looked up from reference TRBV18 and TRBJ2-7, is NAGVMQNPRHLVRRRGQEARLRCSPMKGHSHVYWYRQLPEEGLKFMVYLQKENIIDESGMPKERFSAEFPKEGPSILRIQQVVRGDSAAYFCASSPESGSYEQYFGPGTRLTVT.

This rearrangement joins TRBV7-2 to TRBJ2-1, with D uncertain. This CDR3 spans 13 amino acids. Germline lookup yields CDR1 SGHTA and CDR2 FQGNSA. V dropped 3 bases and J dropped 6 bases, with 9 bases sitting between them. CDR3 sequence (DNA): TGTGCCAGCAGCTTTTCTAGGCCCAATGAGCAGTTCTTC. Amino acids: CASSFSRPNEQFF.

The chain has TRBV15 and TRBJ1-2, with 8 bases fitting TRBD1. The germline V gene encodes CDR1 LNHNV and CDR2 YYDKDF (reference sequence). Germline trimming cut 3 bases from V and 4 bases from J; bases unmatched to any gene: 1. The CDR3 runs to 13 residues. In nucleotides, the CDR3 is TGTGCCACCAGCAGGGGACAGGCCTATGGCTACACCTTC. Protein sequence: CATSRGQAYGYTF.

Only a few counts were recorded for this clonotype. The rearrangement links TRBV9 to TRBJ2-5; 8 bases agree with TRBD2. The J call may be mistaken, given a closer DNA end match to TRBJ2-1. The CDR3 consists of 16 residues. Germline CDR1 is SGDLS and CDR2 is YYNGEE. The CDR3 DNA sequence: TGTGCCAGCAGCGTAGGTCTTAGCGGGGACTACAATGAGCAGTTCTTC. This sequence encodes CASSVGLSGDYNEQFF.

The V call is TRBV20-1, the J call TRBJ1-5; 10 bases are a match to TRBD1. The CDR3 length is 15 residues. V trimming: 0 bases; J trimming: 5 bases; junction bases outside the gene matches: 4. Germline CDR1 reads DFQATT; CDR2 reads SNEGSKA (reference sequence). The CDR3 sequence is CSARDWTGGDQPQHF. The CDR3, as DNA: TGCAGTGCTAGAGATTGGACAGGGGGAGATCAGCCCCAGCATTTT.

Only a few counts were recorded for this clonotype. This chain connects TRBV10-3 to TRBJ2-2, with 11 positions matching TRBD1. Unmatched junction bases numbered 7, after V lost 6 bases and J lost 7 bases. The CDR3 totals 15 residues. Germline loops: CDR1 ENHRY, CDR2 SYGVKD. The CDR3, as DNA: TGTGCCATCAGCCTCCGGACAGGGGGCGACGGGGAGCTGTTTTTT. It specifies CAISLRTGGDGELFF.

This clonotype was recorded a few times. This chain joins TRBV3-1 and TRBJ1-1; D unclear. The V gene's germline CDR1 is LGHDT and CDR2 YNNKEL (reference sequence). Between the trimmed V and J ends, which lost 3 bases and 5 bases, there was a span of 10 bases. The CDR3 runs to 13 residues. The CDR3 protein is CASSHPDRTEAFF. The CDR3 coding sequence is TGTGCCAGCAGCCACCCCGACCGAACTGAAGCTTTCTTT.

This clonotype was counted only a few times. V and J are TRBV5-1 and TRBJ2-3; 9 bases align to TRBD2. With V trimmed by 0 bases and J by 0 bases, 5 bases remained unmatched. CDR1 is SGHRS and CDR2 is YFSETQ in the germline V gene. This CDR3 spans 17 amino acids. CDR3 amino acids: CASSLATSGQSTDTQYF. In DNA, the CDR3 is TGCGCCAGCAGCTTGGCCACTAGCGGGCAAAGCACAGATACGCAGTATTTT.

On this clonotype: A much larger clone differs by one base, so this may be a read error. The V and J genes are TRBV5-1 and TRBJ2-1, with D perhaps TRBD2 (6 bases). The DNA end favors TRBJ2-7, so the J call may be wrong. Germline CDR1 SGHRS, CDR2 YFSETQ. This CDR3 region has 15 residues. The chain's CDR3 is CASSRGLKNYNEQYF. For the CDR3, the DNA is TGCGCCAGCAGCCGAGGACTAAAGAATTACAATGAGCAGTACTTC.

The chain carries TRBV7-9 and TRBJ2-1; TRBD1 matches 9 bases. The CDR3 length is 16 residues. Germline loops: CDR1 SEHNR, CDR2 FQNEAQ (reference sequence). Trimming at V came to 7 bases and at J to 4 bases, leaving 11 bases not matched to a gene. The CDR3 DNA follows: TGTGCCAGCATCCATCCGGGACAGGGATCTTACAATGAGCAGTTCTTC. It yields the protein CASIHPGQGSYNEQFF.